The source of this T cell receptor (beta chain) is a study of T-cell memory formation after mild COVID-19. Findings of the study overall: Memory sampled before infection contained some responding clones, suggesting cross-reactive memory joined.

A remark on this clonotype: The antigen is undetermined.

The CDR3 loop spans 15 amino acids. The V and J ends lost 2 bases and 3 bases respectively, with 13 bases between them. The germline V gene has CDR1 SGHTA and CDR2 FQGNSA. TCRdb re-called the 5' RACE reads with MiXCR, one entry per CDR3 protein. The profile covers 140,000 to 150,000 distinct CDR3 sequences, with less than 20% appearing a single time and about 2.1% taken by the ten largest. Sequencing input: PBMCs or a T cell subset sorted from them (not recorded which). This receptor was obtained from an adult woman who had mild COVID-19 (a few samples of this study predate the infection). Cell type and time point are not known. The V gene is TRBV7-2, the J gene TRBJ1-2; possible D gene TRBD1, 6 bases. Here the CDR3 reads CASSLSLNRDYGYTF. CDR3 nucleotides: TGTGCCAGCAGCTTATCTTTGAACAGGGACTATGGCTACACCTTC.